The present T cell receptor (beta chain) was sequenced within a study of OX40 agonist ivuxolimab in advanced cancers. Study-level background: Anti-PD-1, anti-PD-L1 or anti-CTLA-4 therapy given earlier was allowed, and 35% to 50% had some.

Study-wide results and limits: CD8+ T cells were the subset that, on average, had more expanded clones than CD4+. Among patients with partial responses at 0.1-3.0 mg/kg, clonal expansion was among the lowest. Some nonresponders also had low normalized T-cell clonal expansion.

Between the trimmed V and J ends, which lost 4 bases and 11 bases, there was a span of 17 bases. Germline lookup yields CDR1 SGHAT and CDR2 FQNNGV. CDR3 size: 13 residues. Assay used: immunoSEQ multiplex PCR; TCRdb lists only in-frame clones, some missing. The sample lists about 69,000 clones, roughly nine tenths seen once, with 0.25% to 0.35% in the top ten. In the case of this clone: Its antigen is currently unknown.

The chain combines TRBV11-2 with TRBJ1-1; no definite D call. This TCR was recovered from an adult with an advanced solid tumor such as melanoma, head and neck, liver or kidney cancer. The source material was CD4+ or CD8+ T cells sorted from blood, sampled in a trial of the OX40 agonist ivuxolimab. The CDR3 coding sequence is TGTGCCAGCAGCTCCACAAGACTTTTTGGGGCTTTCTTT. It is translated as CASSSTRLFGAFF.